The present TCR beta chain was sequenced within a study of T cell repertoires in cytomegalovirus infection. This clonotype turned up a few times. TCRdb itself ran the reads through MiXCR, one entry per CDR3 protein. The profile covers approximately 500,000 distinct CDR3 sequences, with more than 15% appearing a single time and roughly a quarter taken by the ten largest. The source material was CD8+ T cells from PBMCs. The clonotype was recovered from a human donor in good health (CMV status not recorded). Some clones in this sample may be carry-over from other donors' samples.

The CDR3 spells CASSQSLGQLTYEQYF. CDR3 in DNA: TGCGCCAGCAGCCAATCCCTGGGACAGCTCACCTACGAGCAGTACTTC. The V call is TRBV4-1, the J call TRBJ2-7, with 7 bases fitting TRBD1. V gave up 2 bases and J gave up 2 bases; unmatched junction bases: 9. The CDR3 consists of 16 residues. Germline loops: CDR1 MGHRA, CDR2 YSYEKL.